Following are 11 T cell receptor beta chains from one sample sequenced in a study of T-cell memory formation after mild COVID-19. In TCRdb, the 5' RACE reads were re-called with MiXCR into one record per CDR3 protein. The sample yields 280,000 or so distinct CDR3 sequences, 8.2% seen once. Sequencing used PBMCs or a T cell subset sorted from them (not recorded which). These receptors all stem from a man younger than 30 who had mild COVID-19 (a few samples of this study predate the infection). Cell type and time point are not known.

The chain employs TRBV5-1 and TRBJ2-1; 12 nucleotides align to TRBD2. Trimming removed 4 bases from V and 8 bases from J; junction bases left unmatched: 16. The CDR3 runs 18 residues. The germline gives CDR1 SGHRS, CDR2 YFSETQ. CDR3 nucleotide sequence: TGCGCCAGCAGCCCCCGCCTAGCGGGAGGGTGGTTTGAACATGAGCAGTTCTTC. Translation: CASSPRLAGGWFEHEQFF. Together with reference TRBV5-1 and TRBJ2-1, the CDR3 gives the full variable domain: KAGVTQTPRYLIKTRGQQVTLSCSPISGHRSVSWYQQTPGQGLQFLFEYFSETQRNKGNFPGRFSGRQFSNSRSEMNVSTLELGDSALYLCASSPRLAGGWFEHEQFFGPGTRLTVL.

Many counts were recorded for this clonotype. The CDR3 DNA reads as TGCGCCAGCAGCCAAATACGGGCACCGGATTCACCCCTCCACTTT. It yields the protein CASSQIRAPDSPLHF. The chain combines TRBV4-3 with TRBJ1-6; D is uncertain. The CDR3 extends over 15 amino acids. Trimming shortened V by 2 bases and J by 8 bases, and 13 bases separated the two germline ends. Germline V gene sequence: CDR1 LGHNA, CDR2 YSLEER.

V and J are TRBV9 and TRBJ1-2; a possible D gene is TRBD1 (5 bases). V lost 5 bases, J lost 5 bases, and 16 bases lay in between. This CDR3 has 14 amino acids. Germline CDR1 SGDLS, CDR2 YYNGEE. CDR3 region: CASRASGTAYGYTF. CDR3 DNA: TGTGCCAGCAGGGCTTCCGGGACGGCGTATGGCTACACCTTC.

This chain links TRBV12-5 with TRBJ2-7; D gene unclear. This CDR3 contains 12 residues. The V gene lost 6 bases and the J gene lost 4 bases, with 10 bases spanning the gap. Germline V gene lookup returns CDR1 LGHNT and CDR2 FRNRAP. The CDR3 here is CASGNDGYEQYF. Written as DNA, the CDR3 is TGTGCTAGTGGCAATGACGGGTACGAGCAGTACTTC.

This clonotype was recorded a few times. The chain recombines TRBV5-1 with TRBJ1-6; the D gene is possibly TRBD1 (5 bases). CDR3 length: 16 residues. CDR1 SGHRS and CDR2 YFSETQ come from the germline V gene. Trimming took 0 bases from V and 6 from J, leaving 13 bases between them. CDR3 sequence (DNA): TGCGCCAGCAGCTTGGCTCCGGGACGTTTTAATTCACCCCTCCACTTT. Its protein product is CASSLAPGRFNSPLHF.

J is TRBJ1-6 and V is TRBV5-1; 7 bases line up with TRBD1. The germline CDR1 and CDR2 sequences are SGHRS and YFSETQ. The V and J ends lost 4 bases and 5 bases, in that order; junction bases with no gene match: 12. The length of the CDR3 is 17 residues. The CDR3 here is CASSGRDSRIDNSPLHF. The CDR3 bases are TGCGCCAGCAGCGGGCGGGACAGTCGGATTGATAATTCACCCCTCCACTTT. The full variable domain, its missing parts supplied by reference TRBV5-1 and TRBJ1-6, is KAGVTQTPRYLIKTRGQQVTLSCSPISGHRSVSWYQQTPGQGLQFLFEYFSETQRNKGNFPGRFSGRQFSNSRSEMNVSTLELGDSALYLCASSGRDSRIDNSPLHFGNGTRLTVT.

This clonotype has only a few counts. The CDR3 sequence: CASSLYKINQPQHF. The CDR3 coding sequence is TGTGCCAGCAGCTTGTATAAGATTAATCAGCCCCAGCATTTT. The chain uses TRBV5-6 and TRBJ1-5; the D is unclear. The V end lost 1 base, the J end lost 4 bases, and 9 bases lay between the germline ends. Germline V lookup: CDR1 SGHDT, CDR2 YYEEEE. The CDR3 is 14 residues long.

In its sample, this clonotype was seen a few times. The chain has TRBV4-3 and TRBJ2-7; a possible D gene is TRBD2 (6 bases). Trimming pared 0 bases from V and 0 bases from J, leaving 12 bases between. This CDR3 is built from 16 residues. From germline, CDR1 is LGHNA and CDR2 YSLEER. Written as DNA, the CDR3 is TGCGCCAGCAGCCAAGAGGCGGGACGGACCTCCTACGAGCAGTACTTC. Translated: CASSQEAGRTSYEQYF.

A few counts support this clonotype. V is TRBV11-2 and J is TRBJ2-3, with D unclear. Germline loops: CDR1 SGHAT, CDR2 FQNNGV. Trimming shortened V by 2 bases and J by 0 bases, and 6 bases separated the two germline ends. The CDR3 totals 14 residues. CDR3 amino acids: CASSLPWSTDTQYF. In DNA form, the CDR3 reads TGTGCCAGCAGCTTACCCTGGAGCACAGATACGCAGTATTTT.

This clonotype was observed many times. At one of its ends the junction is not consistent with the germline gene, which may arise from a read error. The chain employs TRBV28 and TRBJ1-1, with 7 bases lining up with TRBD1. CDR1 and CDR2 (germline): MDHEN, SYDVKM. The CDR3 covers 14 residues. The CDR3 DNA follows: TGTGCCAGCAGCTTATCAGGGGGGAACACTGAAGCTTTCTTT. Translated, it gives CASSLSGGNTEAFF.

A few counts support this clonotype. The chain links TRBV20-1 to TRBJ1-5; weak D call: TRBD1 (6 bases). The V gene lost 1 base and the J gene lost 4 bases, with 14 bases spanning the gap. CDR1 and CDR2 from the germline V gene are DFQATT and SNEGSKA (reference sequence). The CDR3 runs to 15 residues. The CDR3 nucleotides are TGCAGTGCTAGAGCGTCGGGGGCTCCTAATCAGCCCCAGCATTTT. This gives the protein CSARASGAPNQPQHF.